This TCR beta chain originates from a study of blood T cell repertoires in COVID-19. This clone turned up a few times. The CDR3 runs 14 residues. Deletions cut 3 bases from V and 2 bases from J, with 8 bases between. CDR1 and CDR2 (germline): SGHVS, FQNEAQ. Profiled with immunoSEQ multiplex PCR; TCRdb holds only in-frame clones, not every one. The sample lists about 140,000 clones; approximately 88% were seen once. The gene calls are TRBV7-8 and TRBJ2-1; D is unclear. This receptor was obtained from a middle-aged man with acute COVID-19. The sample consisted of PBMCs or T cells enriched from blood (not recorded which). The CDR3 sequence: CASSFAETYNEQFF. The CDR3 bases are TGTGCCAGCAGCTTCGCGGAGACCTACAATGAGCAGTTCTTC.